These 23 T cell receptor beta chains originate from one sample sequenced in a study of cytomegalovirus exposure and HLA in healthy donors. The PCR was carried out with 60 Vbeta primers and 13 Jbeta primers. This table comes from immunoSEQ multiplex PCR, and its TCRdb copy is limited to in-frame clones, with some not included. The sample has 120,000 to 150,000 clones, 80% seen once; the top ten hold less than 3.5%. The specimen sequenced was PBMCs. These receptors were obtained from a woman in her 30s in good health and CMV-seronegative.

The chain uses TRBV10-3 and TRBJ2-3, with 13 nucleotides matching TRBD2. The germline V gene encodes CDR1 ENHRY and CDR2 SYGVKD. J gave up 1 base and V 3 bases, and 13 bases lay outside the gene matches. This CDR3 region has 20 residues. The CDR3 here is CAISDGSWGLAGSRTDTQYF. CDR3 sequence (DNA): TGTGCCATCAGTGACGGATCTTGGGGACTAGCGGGGAGTCGCACAGATACGCAGTATTTT.

The gene calls are TRBV5-1 and TRBJ1-6, with D uncertain. The CDR3 spans 15 residues. Trimming shortened V by 1 base and J by 9 bases, and 14 bases separated the two germline ends. CDR1 and CDR2 (germline): SGHRS, YFSETQ. The DNA of the CDR3 is TGCGCCAGCAGCTTGTTGGAGGGCCCGGGTTCACCCCTCCACTTT. Its protein is CASSLLEGPGSPLHF.

This clone was found many times. This chain uses TRBV5-5 with TRBJ1-2, with TRBD1 as a possible D gene (6 bases). The CDR3 has 16 residues. From germline, CDR1 is SGHKS and CDR2 YYEKEE (reference sequence). V dropped 0 bases and J dropped 6 bases, with 18 bases sitting between them. DNA for the CDR3: TGTGCCAGCAGCTTGGAATCGTGGCAGGGGAAGGATGGCTACACCTTC. Amino acids: CASSLESWQGKDGYTF.

The chain carries TRBV28 and TRBJ2-1; weak D call: TRBD1 (5 bases). CDR3 size: 20 residues. Per germline, CDR1 MDHEN and CDR2 SYDVKM. V was trimmed by 3 bases and J by 7 bases, leaving 31 bases between them. The CDR3 region has the DNA TGTGCCAGCAGTTTCCAGGGCCCTTTATTACAGATTTGGGTGGGAAATGAGCAGTTCTTC. It specifies CASSFQGPLLQIWVGNEQFF.

This clone was found once. The rearrangement uses TRBV7-3 and TRBJ2-7, with D perhaps TRBD2 (6 bases). CDR1 is SGHTA and CDR2 is FQGTGA in the germline V gene. The CDR3 consists of 14 residues. V lost 3 bases and J 5 bases, leaving 14 bases between the germline ends. CDR3 in amino acids: CASSLEGASNEQYF. The CDR3 DNA reads as TGTGCCAGCAGCTTGGAGGGAGCCAGCAACGAGCAGTACTTC.

This chain links TRBV5-6 with TRBJ1-5; 9 bases are a match to TRBD1. The CDR3 is 16 residues long. The ends lost 2 bases at V and 3 bases at J; junction bases unmatched: 6. The germline gives CDR1 SGHDT, CDR2 YYEEEE. The CDR3 DNA is TGTGCCAGCAGCTTTGGTACAGGGGGCCCCAATCAGCCCCAGCATTTT. It codes for CASSFGTGGPNQPQHF.

This sequence joins TRBV7-2 and TRBJ2-1; D is perhaps TRBD2 (5 bases). Germline CDR1 SGHTA, CDR2 FQGNSA. CDR3 length: 15 amino acids. Trimming removed 5 bases at V and 7 bases at J, with 18 bases between. The CDR3 is CASSPGSLPWNEQFF. The CDR3 DNA is TGTGCCAGCAGCCCGGGGAGCCTCCCCTGGAATGAGCAGTTCTTC.

The V gene is TRBV10-3, the J gene TRBJ2-7; TRBD2 aligns across 9 bases. Germline CDR1 is ENHRY and CDR2 is SYGVKD. J gave up 7 bases and V 2 bases, and 9 bases lay outside the gene matches. CDR3 length equals 15 residues. The CDR3 DNA follows: TGTGCCATCAGTGAGAATAGCGGGAGAACGGGGGAGCAGTACTTC. It translates to CAISENSGRTGEQYF.

The J gene is TRBJ2-1, the V gene TRBV15; D may be TRBD1 (6 bases). The V and J ends lost 0 bases and 6 bases respectively, with 18 bases between them. The germline V gene encodes CDR1 LNHNV and CDR2 YYDKDF (reference sequence). There are 17 residues in the CDR3. The CDR3 DNA follows: TGTGCCACCAGCAGAGATAGGGGTGGGGGCGATGCCAATGAGCAGTTCTTC. Translated, it gives CATSRDRGGGDANEQFF. Supplemented by reference TRBV15 and TRBJ2-1, the full variable domain reads DAMVIQNPRYQVTQFGKPVTLSCSQTLNHNVMYWYQQKSSQAPKLLFHYYDKDFNNEADTPDNFQSRRPNTSFCFLDIRSPGLGDTAMYLCATSRDRGGGDANEQFFGPGTRLTVL.

The V call is TRBV30, the J call TRBJ2-3; 8 nucleotides line up with TRBD2. The V gene's germline CDR1 is GTSNPN and CDR2 SVGIG (reference sequence). This CDR3 spans 18 amino acids. V shed 2 bases and J 0 bases; nucleotides not matched to a gene: 13. The CDR3 loop is CAWSHDSGSPRSTDTQYF. In DNA, the CDR3 is TGTGCCTGGAGTCATGACAGCGGGAGCCCCCGTAGCACAGATACGCAGTATTTT.

This clone was seen a single time. The rearrangement links TRBV5-4 to TRBJ2-3; D not certain. V gave up 0 bases and J gave up 0 bases, with 11 bases separating them. Germline assignment: CDR1 SGHNT and CDR2 YYREEE (reference sequence). This CDR3 spans 16 amino acids. The CDR3 here is CASSLGLTRSTDTQYF. The CDR3 nucleotides are TGTGCCAGCAGCTTGGGCCTAACGAGAAGCACAGATACGCAGTATTTT. The variable domain in full, with the rest retrieved from reference TRBV5-4 and TRBJ2-3, is ETGVTQSPTHLIKTRGQQVTLRCSSQSGHNTVSWYQQALGQGPQFIFQYYREEENGRGNFPPRFSGLQFPNYSSELNVNALELDDSALYLCASSLGLTRSTDTQYFGPGTRLTVL.

The chain combines TRBV5-1 with TRBJ1-1, with 8 bases fitting TRBD1. The CDR3 totals 15 residues. From germline, CDR1 is SGHRS and CDR2 YFSETQ. The ends lost 5 bases at V and 3 bases at J; junction bases unmatched: 9. This chain's CDR3 is CASRNDRGSDTEAFF. CDR3 DNA sequence: TGCGCCAGCAGAAATGACAGGGGCTCGGACACTGAAGCTTTCTTT.

The V gene is TRBV5-4, the J gene TRBJ1-4; 8 nucleotides align to TRBD1. V dropped 4 bases and J dropped 8; count of bases not matched to a gene: 7. Germline CDR1 is SGHNT and CDR2 is YYREEE (reference sequence). The CDR3 extends over 14 amino acids. CDR3 DNA sequence: TGTGCCAGCAGCCCGCAGGGGGCTCGGGAAAAACTGTTTTTT. It specifies CASSPQGAREKLFF.

This clone was detected a few times. In DNA, the CDR3 is TGTGCCAGCAGCCTGCAGGGTTACGAGCAGTACTTC. It encodes CASSLQGYEQYF. The V call is TRBV5-8, the J call TRBJ2-7; D possibly corresponds to TRBD1 (5 bases). Germline V gene data show CDR1 as SGHTS and CDR2 as YDEGEE. This CDR3 comprises 12 residues. Trimming left V 4 bases short and J 4 bases short, with 9 bases between. Drawing the rest from reference TRBV5-8 and TRBJ2-7, the complete variable domain is EAGVTQSPTHLIKTRGQQATLRCSPISGHTSVYWYQQALGLGLQFLLWYDEGEERNRGNFPPRFSGRQFPNYSSELNVNALELEDSALYLCASSLQGYEQYFGPGTRLTVT.

The chain uses TRBV7-2 and TRBJ2-3; possible D gene TRBD2, 6 bases. Trimming stripped 5 bases from V and 2 bases from J, with 8 bases between. The germline gives CDR1 SGHTA, CDR2 FQGNSA. The CDR3 runs to 13 residues. This chain's CDR3 is CASSASATDTQYF. CDR3 DNA sequence: TGTGCCAGCAGCGCTAGCGCCACAGATACGCAGTATTTT.

On this clone itself: At one boundary the junction diverges from the germline segment, which might be a read error. The gene calls are TRBV7-9 and TRBJ1-2; the D gene is possibly TRBD1 (6 bases). CDR3 length equals 16 residues. Germline V CDR1 and CDR2: SEHNR, FQNEAQ (reference sequence). The CDR3 reads CSSSLAGSGARYGYTF. DNA for the CDR3: TGTTCCAGCAGCTTAGCGGGCTCAGGGGCGCGCTATGGCTACACCTTC.

Concerning this clone: The same CDR3 can be traced to other DNA sequences in this sample. V and J are TRBV4-1 and TRBJ2-1, with TRBD2 matching over 7 bases. Germline V gene data show CDR1 as MGHRA and CDR2 as YSYEKL. Unmatched junction bases numbered 8, after V lost 0 bases and J lost 6 bases. CDR3 length: 16 amino acids. The CDR3 is CASSQDKPGEGNEQFF. CDR3 nucleotide sequence: TGCGCCAGCAGCCAAGATAAGCCTGGGGAGGGCAATGAGCAGTTCTTC.

V gene TRBV7-8 combines with J gene TRBJ2-5, with TRBD2 matching over 14 bases. The germline V gene has CDR1 SGHVS and CDR2 FQNEAQ. Unmatched junction bases numbered 7, after V lost 5 bases and J lost 5 bases. This CDR3 has 16 residues. CDR3 sequence reads: CASSTGTSGGLETQYF. DNA of the CDR3: TGTGCCAGCAGCACCGGGACTAGCGGGGGATTGGAGACCCAGTACTTC. Using reference TRBV7-8 and TRBJ2-5 for the parts outside the CDR3, the full variable domain is GAGVSQSPRYKVAKRGQDVALRCDPISGHVSLFWYQQALGQGPEFLTYFQNEAQLDKSGLPSDRFFAERPEGSVSTLKIQRTQQEDSAVYLCASSTGTSGGLETQYFGPGTRLLVL.

This CDR3 reads CATSRLSWELTGELFF. CDR3 nucleotide sequence: TGTGCCACCAGCAGGCTAAGTTGGGAGTTGACCGGGGAGCTGTTTTTT. The rearrangement joins TRBV15 to TRBJ2-2, with D tentatively TRBD2 (5 bases). Germline assignment: CDR1 LNHNV and CDR2 YYDKDF (reference sequence). This CDR3 region has 16 residues. V was cut by 3 bases and J by 5 bases, with 16 bases left in between.

This sequence joins TRBV6-5 and TRBJ1-5; a possible D gene is TRBD1 (6 bases). Germline V gene lookup returns CDR1 MNHEY and CDR2 SVGAGI. Trimming cost V 5 bases and J 4 bases, with 9 bases left between them. The CDR3 is made up of 13 amino acids. CDR3 nucleotide sequence: TGTGCCAGCAGTAGGACAGCGAATCAGCCCCAGCATTTT. Translation gives CASSRTANQPQHF.

The chain recombines TRBV11-2 with TRBJ1-2; D remains unclear. CDR1 is SGHAT and CDR2 is FQNNGV in the germline V gene. V was clipped by 0 bases and J by 4 bases, with 12 bases between them. The CDR3 contains 15 residues. CDR3 sequence (DNA): TGTGCCAGCAGCTTAGATGTGCAGACTGCCTATGGCTACACCTTC. Amino acid sequence: CASSLDVQTAYGYTF.

The chain uses TRBV19 and TRBJ2-1; 9 bases agree with TRBD1. CDR3 length: 16 amino acids. Germline CDR1 is LNHDA and CDR2 is SQIVND (reference sequence). Trimming removed 5 bases from V and 0 bases from J; junction bases left unmatched: 5. CDR3 DNA sequence: TGTGCCAGTAGTTTAAGGACAGGGGTCTCCTACAATGAGCAGTTCTTC. This translates into CASSLRTGVSYNEQFF.

This rearrangement joins TRBV11-2 to TRBJ1-4; D is uncertain. CDR1 and CDR2 from the germline V gene are SGHAT and FQNNGV. The CDR3 contains 14 residues. Trimming took off 5 bases at V and 5 bases at J, with 12 bases between the two ends. DNA for the CDR3: TGTGCCAGCAGCCAACGTCCCTACAATGAAAAACTGTTTTTT. Protein product: CASSQRPYNEKLFF. The whole variable domain, remainder taken from reference TRBV11-2 and TRBJ1-4, is EAGVAQSPRYKIIEKRQSVAFWCNPISGHATLYWYQQILGQGPKLLIQFQNNGVVDDSQLPKDRFSAERLKGVDSTLKIQPAKLEDSAVYLCASSQRPYNEKLFFGSGTQLSVL.